This T cell receptor beta chain was captured by sequencing in a study of CD8 T cells in ankylosing spondylitis. TCR beta libraries were made by quantitative 5'-RACE with molecular barcodes. TCRdb reprocessed the 5' RACE reads with MiXCR, giving one entry per CDR3 protein. The profile shows 380,000 or so distinct CDR3 sequences, roughly 20% of them singletons. The CDR3 is 16 amino acids. V dropped 6 bases and J dropped 2; count of bases not matched to a gene: 12. CDR1 is SQVTM and CDR2 is ANQGSEA in the germline V gene. About this clonotype itself: As the CDR3 is not closed by the conserved phenylalanine or tryptophan, this likely results from a read error.

The sample consisted of blood, either unsorted or a sorted T cell fraction (not recorded which). The receptor comes from a male donor with ankylosing spondylitis or in good health (not recorded which). The chain recombines TRBV29-1 with TRBJ2-1; 8 nucleotides agree with TRBD1. CDR3 sequence reads: CSVAGRTGTPYNEQFS. Here the CDR3 DNA reads TGCAGCGTCGCTGGACGGACAGGGACTCCCTACAATGAGCAGTTCTCC.